Listed below are T cell receptor beta chains from one sample, sequenced in a study of OX40 agonist ivuxolimab in advanced cancers. Measured with immunoSEQ multiplex PCR; TCRdb has only the in-frame clones, and not every one. Altogether 70,000 to 80,000 clones are present, 85% to 90% being singletons, with the ten largest covering approximately 0.98%. Sequenced here: CD4+ or CD8+ T cells sorted from blood, sampled in a trial of the OX40 agonist ivuxolimab. These receptors came from an adult with an advanced solid tumor such as melanoma, head and neck, liver or kidney cancer. Both conserved end residues are part of each CDR3. D genes are given only for firm matches. Clone sizes are given selectively: once, few, many, or a class where the clone is expanded.

j_gene: TRBJ2-1; abundance: -; v_gene: TRBV6-6; len: 13; d_gene: -; CDR3nt: TGTGCCAGCAGTTACTCGAGGGGTACTGAGCAGTTCTTC; CDR3aa: CASSYSRGTEQFF
j_gene: TRBJ1-3; abundance: -; v_gene: TRBV18; len: 18; d_gene: -; CDR3nt: TGTGCCAGCTCACCACTTTTGGGACCAACACTCTCTGGAAACACCATATATTTT; CDR3aa: CASSPLLGPTLSGNTIYF
j_gene: TRBJ1-1; abundance: -; v_gene: TRBV9; len: 13; d_gene: -; CDR3nt: TGTGCCAGCAGCCCAGACGGGAACACTGAAGCTTTCTTT; CDR3aa: CASSPDGNTEAFF
j_gene: TRBJ1-1; abundance: once; v_gene: TRBV21-1; len: 15; d_gene: -; CDR3nt: TGTGCCAGCAGCAAAGAGGGCAGATATGGCACTGAAGCTTTCTTT; CDR3aa: CASSKEGRYGTEAFF
j_gene: TRBJ1-1; abundance: few; v_gene: TRBV6-6; len: 15; d_gene: -; CDR3nt: TGTGCCAGCACCCCCTCGTCCTCCAGGACCCCTGAAGCTTTCTTT; CDR3aa: CASTPSSSRTPEAFF
j_gene: TRBJ1-2; abundance: once; v_gene: TRBV5-4; len: 14; d_gene: -; CDR3nt: TGTGCCAGCAGCTTTTATTTAGGGTACTATGGCTACACCTTC; CDR3aa: CASSFYLGYYGYTF
j_gene: TRBJ2-1; abundance: once; v_gene: TRBV28; len: 15; d_gene: -; CDR3nt: TGTGCCAGCAGTAGGGACCGGGGCTGGGACAATGAGCAGTTCTTC; CDR3aa: CASSRDRGWDNEQFF
j_gene: TRBJ1-4; abundance: -; v_gene: TRBV28; len: 17; d_gene: TRBD1; CDR3nt: TGTGCCAGCAGTTTTGGGGGACAGCTTGCAACTAATGAAAAACTGTTTTTT; CDR3aa: CASSFGGQLATNEKLFF
j_gene: TRBJ2-1; abundance: -; v_gene: TRBV28; len: 15; d_gene: TRBD2; CDR3nt: TGTGCCAGCAGTTTACGGTCGCGGGGGAACAATGAGCAGTTCTTC; CDR3aa: CASSLRSRGNNEQFF
j_gene: TRBJ2-2; abundance: -; v_gene: TRBV9; len: 16; d_gene: -; CDR3nt: TGTGCCGGCAGCGTAGGGAAGACAGGTAACACCGGGGAGCTGTTTTTT; CDR3aa: CAGSVGKTGNTGELFF
j_gene: TRBJ1-2; abundance: -; v_gene: TRBV6-6; len: 13; d_gene: -; CDR3nt: TGTGCCAGCAGTTATGGGGCAGACTATGGCTACACCTTC; CDR3aa: CASSYGADYGYTF
j_gene: TRBJ1-5; abundance: -; v_gene: TRBV28; len: 12; d_gene: -; CDR3nt: TGTGCCACCACGTGGAGGAATCAGCCCCAGCATTTT; CDR3aa: CATTWRNQPQHF
j_gene: TRBJ2-2; abundance: -; v_gene: TRBV27; len: 21; d_gene: TRBD2; CDR3nt: TGTGCCAGCAGTTTATCGGCGACAGGGCCGGGACTAGCGGGATACACCGGGGAGCTGTTTTTT; CDR3aa: CASSLSATGPGLAGYTGELFF
j_gene: TRBJ1-2; abundance: -; v_gene: TRBV30; len: 15; d_gene: -; CDR3nt: TGTGCCTGGAGCCGAATCCAGGTCTTAGTTTTTGGCTACACCTTC; CDR3aa: CAWSRIQVLVFGYTF
j_gene: TRBJ2-1; abundance: -; v_gene: TRBV20-1; len: 10; d_gene: -; CDR3nt: TGCGGCCTGAAGTACAATGAGCAGTTCTTC; CDR3aa: CGLKYNEQFF
j_gene: TRBJ2-2; abundance: -; v_gene: TRBV30; len: 16; d_gene: -; CDR3nt: TGTGCCTGGAGTGTACTAGGCGGGGTAAACACCGGGGAGCTGTTTTTT; CDR3aa: CAWSVLGGVNTGELFF
j_gene: TRBJ1-6; abundance: -; v_gene: TRBV27; len: 18; d_gene: -; CDR3nt: TGTGCCAGCAGATCCGGGCCTTTTGGAAGCTCCTATAATTCACCCCTCCACTTT; CDR3aa: CASRSGPFGSSYNSPLHF
j_gene: TRBJ2-7; abundance: -; v_gene: TRBV28; len: 13; d_gene: -; CDR3nt: TGTGCCAGCGGGCTCGTAACCCCCTACGAGCAGTACTTC; CDR3aa: CASGLVTPYEQYF
j_gene: TRBJ1-2; abundance: -; v_gene: TRBV18; len: 15; d_gene: TRBD1; CDR3nt: TGTGCCAGCTCACCACCGGGACAGAAGGGCTATGGCTACACCTTC; CDR3aa: CASSPPGQKGYGYTF
j_gene: TRBJ2-1; abundance: -; v_gene: TRBV28; len: 15; d_gene: -; CDR3nt: TGTGCCAGCAGCCTCACAGCGGTTCTCTACAATGAGCAGTTCTTC; CDR3aa: CASSLTAVLYNEQFF
j_gene: TRBJ1-5; abundance: -; v_gene: TRBV30; len: 13; d_gene: -; CDR3nt: TGTGCCTGGAGCGGCGGACACTTACAGCCCCAGCATTTT; CDR3aa: CAWSGGHLQPQHF
j_gene: TRBJ1-3; abundance: -; v_gene: TRBV28; len: 17; d_gene: -; CDR3nt: TGTGCCAGCAGTCTGTCGACCATTGGGGTAACTGGAAACACCATATATTTT; CDR3aa: CASSLSTIGVTGNTIYF
j_gene: TRBJ2-5; abundance: -; v_gene: TRBV11-2; len: 19; d_gene: -; CDR3nt: TGTGCCAGCAGCTTAGATTGGGGGTTTGCTAGCGATAACCAAGAGACCCAGTACTTC; CDR3aa: CASSLDWGFASDNQETQYF
j_gene: TRBJ1-5; abundance: -; v_gene: TRBV4-2; len: 15; d_gene: -; CDR3nt: TGTGCCAGCAGCCAAGATCGGCAGGGGATTCAGCCCCAGCATTTT; CDR3aa: CASSQDRQGIQPQHF
j_gene: TRBJ2-2; abundance: -; v_gene: TRBV7-8; len: 16; d_gene: -; CDR3nt: TGTGCCAGCAGGAAACGCCGGCAGGGTGATACCGGGGAGCTGTTTTTT; CDR3aa: CASRKRRQGDTGELFF
j_gene: TRBJ2-1; abundance: -; v_gene: TRBV6-5; len: 15; d_gene: -; CDR3nt: TGTGCCAGCAGTAACCCCCGACTAGGAAACAATGAGCAGTTCTTC; CDR3aa: CASSNPRLGNNEQFF
j_gene: TRBJ2-7; abundance: many; v_gene: TRBV5-4; len: 14; d_gene: TRBD1; CDR3nt: TGTGCCAGCAGCTTGCCAGGGGGTAGGCACGAGCAGTACTTC; CDR3aa: CASSLPGGRHEQYF
j_gene: TRBJ1-5; abundance: -; v_gene: TRBV5-8; len: 15; d_gene: TRBD1; CDR3nt: TGTGCCAGCAGCTTGGCCGACAGGGAAGGTCAGCCCCAGCATTTT; CDR3aa: CASSLADREGQPQHF
j_gene: TRBJ1-2; abundance: -; v_gene: TRBV28; len: 13; d_gene: -; CDR3nt: TGTGCCAGCAGTTTACCGCAGAACTATGGCTACACCTTC; CDR3aa: CASSLPQNYGYTF
j_gene: TRBJ2-1; abundance: -; v_gene: TRBV5-1; len: 14; d_gene: -; CDR3nt: TGCGCCAGCAGCTTGGGAATCAGACCTGTTGAGCAGTTCTTC; CDR3aa: CASSLGIRPVEQFF
j_gene: TRBJ2-7; abundance: -; v_gene: TRBV19; len: 13; d_gene: -; CDR3nt: TGTGCCAGTAGTATCGGGGGTGGATACGAGCAGTACTTC; CDR3aa: CASSIGGGYEQYF
j_gene: TRBJ1-2; abundance: -; v_gene: TRBV18; len: 15; d_gene: -; CDR3nt: TGTGCCAGCTCACCACCGGCCCCCAGGGACTATGGCTACACCTTC; CDR3aa: CASSPPAPRDYGYTF